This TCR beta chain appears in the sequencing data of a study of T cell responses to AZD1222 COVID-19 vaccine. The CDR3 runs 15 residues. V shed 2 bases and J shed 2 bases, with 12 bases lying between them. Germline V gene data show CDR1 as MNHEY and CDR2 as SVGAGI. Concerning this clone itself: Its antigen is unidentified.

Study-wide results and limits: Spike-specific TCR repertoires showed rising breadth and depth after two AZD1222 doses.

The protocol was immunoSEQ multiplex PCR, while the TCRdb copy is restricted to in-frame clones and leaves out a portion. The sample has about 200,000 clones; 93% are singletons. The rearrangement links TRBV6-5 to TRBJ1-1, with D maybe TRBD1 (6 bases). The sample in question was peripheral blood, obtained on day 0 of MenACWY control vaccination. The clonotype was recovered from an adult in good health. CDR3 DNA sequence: TGTGCCAGCAGTTACGGGGGAGGGGGTAACACTGAAGCTTTCTTT. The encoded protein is CASSYGGGGNTEAFF.